This T cell receptor beta chain emerged from a study of CDR3 diversity in severe acne. TCRdb passed the PCR reads through MiXCR, listing each CDR3 protein once. The sample lists about 85,000 distinct CDR3 sequences; 45% to 55% were seen once. V was clipped by 4 bases and J by 7 bases, with 12 bases between them. Germline V CDR1 and CDR2: KGHDR, SFDVKD. There are 13 residues in the CDR3. This clonotype was seen a few times. This TCR was sampled from a male donor in good health, serving as a control. Sequenced sample: blood. The rearrangement links TRBV24-1 to TRBJ2-5, with D unclear. The CDR3 nucleotides read TGTGCCACCAGTGACTCAAAGACCCCGACCCAGTACTTC. This translates into CATSDSKTPTQYF.